This paragraph covers one TCR beta chain sequence. Some clones are missing from TCRdb's copy, which holds only in-frame ones; the method was immunoSEQ multiplex PCR. Among fewer than 30,000 clones listed, around 82% were seen once. This entry belongs to a study of blood T cell repertoires in COVID-19. V lost 7 bases and J lost 1, with 4 bases in between. The germline CDR1 and CDR2 sequences are MNHEY and SVGAGI. The CDR3 contains 11 residues. Source material: peripheral blood. The clonotype originates from a man aged 70-80 years with active COVID-19. The gene calls are TRBV6-5 and TRBJ1-1; D is uncertain. The DNA of the CDR3 is TGTGCCAGCAACAGGAACACTGAAGCTTTCTTT. Amino acids: CASNRNTEAFF.